These T cell receptor beta chains were read from a single sample in a study of blood T cell repertoires in COVID-19. TCRdb's copy holds only in-frame clones and misses some; the assay was immunoSEQ multiplex PCR. Of approximately 10,000 clones listed, approximately 88% are singletons. Input material: peripheral blood. The receptors were gathered from a human donor in a cohort sampled during active COVID-19. The CDR3 runs from the conserved cysteine through the conserved F or W. D genes are given only for firm matches. The size of a clone is reported for some rows only, either as once, few or many, or as a class for expanded clones.

V gene,J gene,clone size,D gene,CDR3 protein,CDR3 DNA
TRBV5-4,TRBJ2-2,NA,NA,CASSPLVGQSNTGELFF,TGTGCCAGCAGCCCCCTGGTGGGACAATCGAACACCGGGGAGCTGTTTTTT
TRBV7-2,TRBJ2-5,NA,TRBD1,CASSLTGTGRNGETQYF,TGTGCCAGCAGCCTTACCGGGACAGGGAGGAACGGAGAGACCCAGTACTTC
TRBV19,TRBJ2-1,NA,TRBD2,CASTTGGVEQFF,TGTGCCAGTACTACTGGGGGGGTTGAGCAGTTCTTC
TRBV4-2,TRBJ2-2,NA,NA,CASSQDMEKLFF,TGTGCCAGCAGCCAAGACATGGAGAAGCTGTTTTTT
TRBV5-6,TRBJ2-7,NA,TRBD2,CASSWGTSGMREQYF,TGTGCCAGCAGCTGGGGGACTAGCGGGATGAGAGAGCAGTACTTC
TRBV6-5,TRBJ1-6,NA,NA,CASNRLINSPLHF,TGTGCCAGCAATCGTCTTATCAATTCACCCCTCCACTTT
TRBV19,TRBJ1-3,NA,NA,CASSIGRGSGNTIYF,TGTGCCAGTAGTATCGGTAGGGGATCTGGAAACACCATATATTTT
TRBV5-1,TRBJ2-7,NA,NA,CASSLGDNPYEQYF,TGCGCCAGCAGCTTGGGGGACAACCCCTACGAGCAGTACTTC
TRBV30,TRBJ1-5,NA,TRBD1,CAWSRKSHRDRGPRQPQHF,TGTGCCTGGAGTAGAAAATCCCACCGGGACAGGGGGCCCAGGCAGCCCCAGCATTTT
TRBV27,TRBJ1-6,NA,TRBD1,CASSSPGGFPLHF,TGTGCCAGCAGTTCCCCAGGGGGCTTTCCCCTCCACTTT
TRBV11-2,TRBJ2-3,NA,TRBD2,CASSLERGRGRLDTQYF,TGTGCCAGCAGCTTAGAGAGGGGTCGCGGGAGGCTTGATACGCAGTATTTT
TRBV3-1/TRBV3-2,TRBJ1-2,NA,NA,CASSQLSRDTYGYTF,TGTGCCAGCAGCCAGTTGTCCCGGGACACCTATGGCTACACCTTC
TRBV29-1,TRBJ2-6,NA,TRBD1,CSAGQTSGANVLTF,TGCAGCGCGGGACAGACCTCTGGGGCCAACGTCCTGACTTTC
TRBV23-1,TRBJ2-4,NA,TRBD1,CASSPPTGQGSSIQYF,TGCGCCAGCAGTCCCCCCACGGGACAGGGGTCGAGCATTCAGTACTTC
TRBV5-4,TRBJ2-7,NA,NA,CASSLAGGPAYEQYF,TGTGCCAGCAGCTTGGCTGGAGGGCCAGCCTACGAGCAGTACTTC
TRBV6-5,TRBJ2-3,NA,TRBD2,CASSYAGGRPSF,TGTGCCAGCAGTTACGCGGGGGGAAGGCCCTCTTTT
TRBV18,TRBJ1-1,NA,TRBD1,CASSRTGAGYSTTEAFF,TGTGCCAGCTCACGGACAGGGGCGGGATACTCGACCACTGAAGCTTTCTTT
TRBV27,TRBJ1-5,NA,NA,CASSHDRFNQPQHF,TGTGCCAGCAGTCATGACAGATTCAATCAGCCCCAGCATTTT
TRBV25-1,TRBJ2-7,once,NA,CASSPPDREYEQYF,TGTGCCAGCAGTCCCCCGGACCGGGAATACGAGCAGTACTTC
TRBV5-1,TRBJ2-1,NA,TRBD2,CASSDGAGGGDEQFF,TGCGCCAGCAGCGACGGCGCGGGAGGTGGTGATGAGCAGTTCTTC
TRBV28,TRBJ2-7,NA,NA,CASSLQGYEQYF,TGTGCCAGCAGTTTACAGGGCTACGAGCAGTACTTC
TRBV7-9,TRBJ2-7,NA,TRBD1,CASSRGQADSYEQYF,TGTGCCAGCAGCCGGGGACAGGCCGATTCCTACGAGCAGTACTTC
TRBV5-4,TRBJ2-3,NA,NA,CASSLVAADTQYF,TGTGCCAGCAGCTTGGTTGCGGCAGATACGCAGTATTTT
TRBV11-2,TRBJ1-3,NA,NA,CASSLGGLAGNTIYF,TGTGCCAGCAGCCTAGGGGGACTGGCTGGAAACACCATATATTTT
TRBV7-9,TRBJ2-4,once,NA,CASSRNRAAKNIQYF,TGTGCCAGCAGCCGCAACAGGGCGGCCAAAAACATTCAGTACTTC
TRBV7-9,TRBJ2-1,NA,NA,CASSLPSLSNEQFF,TGTGCCAGCAGCTTGCCTTCCCTCAGCAATGAGCAGTTCTTC
TRBV29-1,TRBJ2-7,NA,TRBD2,CSVGTSGIEQYF,TGCAGCGTTGGGACTAGCGGGATAGAGCAGTACTTC
TRBV4-1,TRBJ2-7,NA,NA,CASSQLRGRGSPYEQYF,TGCGCCAGCAGCCAATTAAGGGGAAGGGGGAGTCCCTACGAGCAGTACTTC
TRBV5-6,TRBJ2-7,NA,TRBD1,CASSLLGQGADEQYF,TGTGCCAGCAGTCTACTGGGACAGGGGGCCGACGAGCAGTACTTC
TRBV6-4,TRBJ2-1,NA,NA,CASEESYNEQFF,TGTGCCAGCGAGGAGTCCTACAATGAGCAGTTCTTC
TRBV11-2,TRBJ2-3,once,TRBD2,CASRSGVAGADTQYF,TGTGCCAGCAGATCCGGGGTAGCGGGAGCCGATACGCAGTATTTT
TRBV29-1,TRBJ1-2,NA,NA,CSVEGQGISYGYTF,TGCAGCGTTGAAGGGCAGGGCATTTCCTATGGCTACACCTTC
TRBV4-3,TRBJ2-3,NA,TRBD2,CASSQEGLAGHTDTQYF,TGCGCCAGCAGCCAAGAGGGACTAGCGGGACACACAGATACGCAGTATTTT